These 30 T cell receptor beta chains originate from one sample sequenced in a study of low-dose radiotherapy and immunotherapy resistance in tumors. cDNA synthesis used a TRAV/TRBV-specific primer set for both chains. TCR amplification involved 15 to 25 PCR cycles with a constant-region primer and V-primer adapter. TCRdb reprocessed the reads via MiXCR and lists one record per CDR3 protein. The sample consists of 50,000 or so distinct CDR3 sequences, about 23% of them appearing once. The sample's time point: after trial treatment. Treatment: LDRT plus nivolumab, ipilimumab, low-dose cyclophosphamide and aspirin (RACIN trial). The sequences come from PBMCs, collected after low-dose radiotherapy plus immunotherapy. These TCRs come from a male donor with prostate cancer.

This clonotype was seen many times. CDR3: CASSVGVSNEKLFF. In DNA, the CDR3 is TGTGCCAGCAGCGTAGGAGTGAGTAATGAAAAACTGTTTTTT. The V and J genes are TRBV9 and TRBJ1-4, with no clear D. This CDR3 is built from 14 residues. The germline V and J ends were trimmed by 0 bases and 4 bases, with 7 bases remaining between them. The V gene's germline CDR1 is SGDLS and CDR2 YYNGEE. The complete variable domain, with remaining parts taken from reference TRBV9 and TRBJ1-4, reads DSGVTQTPKHLITATGQRVTLRCSPRSGDLSVYWYQQSLDQGLQFLIQYYNGEERAKGNILERFSAQQFPDLHSELNLSSLELGDSALYFCASSVGVSNEKLFFGSGTQLSVL.

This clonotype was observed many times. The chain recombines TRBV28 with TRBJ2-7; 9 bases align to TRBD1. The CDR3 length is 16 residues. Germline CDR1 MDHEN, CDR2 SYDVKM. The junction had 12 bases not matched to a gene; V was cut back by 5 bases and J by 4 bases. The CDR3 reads CASSPSGTGWRYEQYF. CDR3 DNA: TGTGCCAGCAGTCCCTCCGGGACAGGGTGGAGGTACGAGCAGTACTTC.

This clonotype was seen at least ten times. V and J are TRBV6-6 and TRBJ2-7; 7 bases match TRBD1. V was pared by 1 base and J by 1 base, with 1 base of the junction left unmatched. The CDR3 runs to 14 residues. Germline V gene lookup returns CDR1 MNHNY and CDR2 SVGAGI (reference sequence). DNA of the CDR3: TGTGCCAGCAGTTACTTGGGACAGTCCTACGAGCAGTACTTC. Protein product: CASSYLGQSYEQYF.

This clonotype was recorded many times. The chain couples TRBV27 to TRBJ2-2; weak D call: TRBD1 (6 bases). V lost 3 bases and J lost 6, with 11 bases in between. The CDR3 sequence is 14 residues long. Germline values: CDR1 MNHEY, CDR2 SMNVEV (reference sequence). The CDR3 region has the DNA TGTGCCAGCAGTTTTCCAGGGGAATCCGGGGAGCTGTTTTTT. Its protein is CASSFPGESGELFF.

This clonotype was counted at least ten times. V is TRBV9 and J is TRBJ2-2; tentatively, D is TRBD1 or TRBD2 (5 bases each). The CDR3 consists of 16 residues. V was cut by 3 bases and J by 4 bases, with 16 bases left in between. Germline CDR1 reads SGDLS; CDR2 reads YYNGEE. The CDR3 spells CASSGTGTQGTGELFF. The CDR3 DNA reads TGTGCCAGCAGCGGGACCGGGACCCAAGGCACCGGGGAGCTGTTTTTT.

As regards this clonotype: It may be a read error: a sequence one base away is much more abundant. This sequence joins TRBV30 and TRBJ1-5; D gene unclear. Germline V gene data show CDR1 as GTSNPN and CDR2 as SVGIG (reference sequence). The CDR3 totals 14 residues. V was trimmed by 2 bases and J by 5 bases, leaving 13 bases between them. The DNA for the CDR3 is TGTGCCTGGAGTCAGCGGACCTCCGATCAGCCCCAGCATTTT. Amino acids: CAWSQRTSDQPQHF.

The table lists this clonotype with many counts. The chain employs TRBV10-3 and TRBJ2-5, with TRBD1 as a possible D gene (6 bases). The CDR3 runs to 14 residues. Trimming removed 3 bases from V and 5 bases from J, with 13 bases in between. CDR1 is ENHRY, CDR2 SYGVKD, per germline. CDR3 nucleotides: TGTGCCATCAGTGATTGGTCAGGGGCTGAGACCCAGTACTTC. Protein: CAISDWSGAETQYF.

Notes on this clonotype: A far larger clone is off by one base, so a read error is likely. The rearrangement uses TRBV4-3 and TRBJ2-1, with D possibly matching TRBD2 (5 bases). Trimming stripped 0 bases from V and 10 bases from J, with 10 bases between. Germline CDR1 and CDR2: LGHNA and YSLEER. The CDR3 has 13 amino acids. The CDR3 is CASSQDRGYEQFF. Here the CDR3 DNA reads TGCGCCAGCAGCCAAGATCGAGGGTACGAGCAGTTCTTC.

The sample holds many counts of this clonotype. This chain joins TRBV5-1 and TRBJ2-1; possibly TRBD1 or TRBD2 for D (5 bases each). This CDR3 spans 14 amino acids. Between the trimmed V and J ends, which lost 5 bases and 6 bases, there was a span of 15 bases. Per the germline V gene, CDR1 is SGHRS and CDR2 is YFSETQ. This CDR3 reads CASRTGAGSNEQFF. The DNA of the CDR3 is TGCGCCAGCAGAACCGGGGCAGGGTCCAATGAGCAGTTCTTC.

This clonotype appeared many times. The CDR3 region is CASSLGGSDTQYF. The CDR3 DNA follows: TGCGCCAGCAGCCTTGGCGGTTCAGATACGCAGTATTTT. The chain carries TRBV5-1 and TRBJ2-3; D is ambiguous. This CDR3 comprises 13 residues. V was clipped by 4 bases and J by 4 bases, with 10 bases between them. Germline loops: CDR1 SGHRS, CDR2 YFSETQ. Full variable domain (rest looked up from reference TRBV5-1 and TRBJ2-3): KAGVTQTPRYLIKTRGQQVTLSCSPISGHRSVSWYQQTPGQGLQFLFEYFSETQRNKGNFPGRFSGRQFSNSRSEMNVSTLELGDSALYLCASSLGGSDTQYFGPGTRLTVL.

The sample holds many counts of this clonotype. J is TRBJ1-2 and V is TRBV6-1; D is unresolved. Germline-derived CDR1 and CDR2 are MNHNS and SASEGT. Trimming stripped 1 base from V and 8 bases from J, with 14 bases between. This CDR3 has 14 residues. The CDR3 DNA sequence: TGTGCCAGCAGTGAAGACGCCGCCGGTAGGGGCTACACCTTC. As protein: CASSEDAAGRGYTF.

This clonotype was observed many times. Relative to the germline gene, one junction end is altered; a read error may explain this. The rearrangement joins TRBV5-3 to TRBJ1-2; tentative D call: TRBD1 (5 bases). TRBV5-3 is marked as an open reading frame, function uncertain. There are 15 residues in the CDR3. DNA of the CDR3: TGTGCCAGCAGCTTTATCCAGGGCCGGCACTATGGCTACACCTTC. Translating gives CASSFIQGRHYGYTF.

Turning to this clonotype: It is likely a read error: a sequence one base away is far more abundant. CDR3 sequence (DNA): TGTGCCAGCGGTTCCACTTGGACAGGTTCCTATGGCTACACCTTC. It specifies CASGSTWTGSYGYTF. The rearrangement links TRBV6-5 to TRBJ1-2; 7 bases are a match to TRBD1. CDR3 length equals 15 residues. V lost 8 bases, J lost 4 bases, and 13 bases stayed unmatched. The V gene's germline CDR1 is MNHEY and CDR2 SVGAGI.

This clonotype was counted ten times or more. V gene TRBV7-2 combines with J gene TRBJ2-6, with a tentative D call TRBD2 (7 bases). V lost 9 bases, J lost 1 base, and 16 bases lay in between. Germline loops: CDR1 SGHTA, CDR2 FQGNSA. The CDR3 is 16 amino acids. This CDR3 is CARTGGGSSGANVLTF. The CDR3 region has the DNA TGTGCCAGGACGGGGGGCGGCAGTTCTGGGGCCAACGTCCTGACTTTC.

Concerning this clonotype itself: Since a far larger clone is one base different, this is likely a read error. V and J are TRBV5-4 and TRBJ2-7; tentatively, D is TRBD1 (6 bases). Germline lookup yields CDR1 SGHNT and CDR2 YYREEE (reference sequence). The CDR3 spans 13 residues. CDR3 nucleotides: TGTGTCAGCAGCCTGAGACAGGTTTACGAGCAGTACTTC. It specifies CVSSLRQVYEQYF.

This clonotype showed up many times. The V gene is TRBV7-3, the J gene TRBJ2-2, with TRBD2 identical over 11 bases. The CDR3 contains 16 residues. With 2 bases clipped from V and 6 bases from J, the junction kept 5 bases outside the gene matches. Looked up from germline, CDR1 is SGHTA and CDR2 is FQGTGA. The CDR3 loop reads CASSLGLAGGAGELFF. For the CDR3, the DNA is TGTGCCAGCAGCTTAGGGCTAGCGGGGGGCGCCGGGGAGCTGTTTTTT. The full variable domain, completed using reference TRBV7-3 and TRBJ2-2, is GAGVSQTPSNKVTEKGKYVELRCDPISGHTALYWYRQSLGQGPEFLIYFQGTGAADDSGLPNDRFFAVRPEGSVSTLKIQRTERGDSAVYLCASSLGLAGGAGELFFGEGSRLTVL.

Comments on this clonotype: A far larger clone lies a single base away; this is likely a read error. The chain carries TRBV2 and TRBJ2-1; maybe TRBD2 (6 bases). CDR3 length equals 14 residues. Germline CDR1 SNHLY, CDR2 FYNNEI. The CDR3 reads CASSQAGPSYEQFF. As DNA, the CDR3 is TGTGCCAGCAGTCAAGCGGGCCCGTCCTACGAGCAGTTCTTC.

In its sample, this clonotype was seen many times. DNA of the CDR3: TGCGCCAGCAGCTTGACGGGGGCCAACTACGAGCAGTACTTC. Its protein is CASSLTGANYEQYF. The V call is TRBV5-1, the J call TRBJ2-7; D may match TRBD1 or TRBD2 (6 bases each). Germline CDR1 and CDR2: SGHRS and YFSETQ. The CDR3 spans 14 residues. V dropped 1 base and J dropped 3 bases, with 11 bases sitting between them.

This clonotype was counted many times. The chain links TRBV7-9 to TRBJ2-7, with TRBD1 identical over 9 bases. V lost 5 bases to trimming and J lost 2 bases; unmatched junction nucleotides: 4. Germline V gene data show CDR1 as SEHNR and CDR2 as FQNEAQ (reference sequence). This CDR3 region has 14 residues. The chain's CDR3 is CASSLRQGAYEQYF. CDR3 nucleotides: TGTGCCAGCAGCCTACGACAGGGGGCCTACGAGCAGTACTTC.

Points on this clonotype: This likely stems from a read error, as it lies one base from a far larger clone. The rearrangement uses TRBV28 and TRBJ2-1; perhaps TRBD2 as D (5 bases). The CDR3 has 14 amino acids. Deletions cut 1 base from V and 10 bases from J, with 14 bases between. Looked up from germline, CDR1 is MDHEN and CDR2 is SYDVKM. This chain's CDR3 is CASSLSGKGDEQFF. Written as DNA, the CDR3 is TGTGCCAGCAGTTTATCGGGGAAAGGTGACGAGCAGTTCTTC.

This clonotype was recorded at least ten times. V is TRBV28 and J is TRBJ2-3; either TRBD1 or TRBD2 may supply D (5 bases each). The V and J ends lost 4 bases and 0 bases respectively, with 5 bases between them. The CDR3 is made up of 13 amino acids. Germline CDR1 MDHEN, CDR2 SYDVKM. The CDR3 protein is CASSWGSTDTQYF. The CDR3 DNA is TGTGCCAGCAGTTGGGGGAGCACAGATACGCAGTATTTT.

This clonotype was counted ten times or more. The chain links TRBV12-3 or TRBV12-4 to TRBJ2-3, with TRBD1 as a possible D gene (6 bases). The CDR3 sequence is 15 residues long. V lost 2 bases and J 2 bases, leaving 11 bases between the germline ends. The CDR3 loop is CASSLRQGSTDTQYF. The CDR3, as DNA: TGTGCCAGCAGTTTACGGCAGGGGTCCACAGATACGCAGTATTTT.

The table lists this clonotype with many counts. DNA of the CDR3: TGTGCCAGCAGTTACCGCAAGGAAAAACTGTTTTTT. Its translation: CASSYRKEKLFF. The V and J genes are TRBV2 and TRBJ1-4, with D unclear. Germline CDR1 reads SNHLY; CDR2 reads FYNNEI. Trimming pared 5 bases from V and 8 bases from J, leaving 9 bases between. The CDR3 has 12 residues.

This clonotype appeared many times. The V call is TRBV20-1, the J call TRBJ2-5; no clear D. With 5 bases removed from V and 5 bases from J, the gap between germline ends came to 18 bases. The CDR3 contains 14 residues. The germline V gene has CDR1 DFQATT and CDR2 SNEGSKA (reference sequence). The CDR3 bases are TGCAGTGCTGCCGCATCCGCCTTGGGGGAGACCCAGTACTTC. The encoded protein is CSAAASALGETQYF.

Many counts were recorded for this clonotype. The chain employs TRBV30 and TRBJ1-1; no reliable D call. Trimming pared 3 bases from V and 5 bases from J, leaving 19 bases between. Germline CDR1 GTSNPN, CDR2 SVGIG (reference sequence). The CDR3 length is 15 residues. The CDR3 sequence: CAWSSAPGIGTEAFF. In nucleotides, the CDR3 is TGTGCCTGGAGCTCGGCCCCGGGGATTGGGACTGAAGCTTTCTTT.

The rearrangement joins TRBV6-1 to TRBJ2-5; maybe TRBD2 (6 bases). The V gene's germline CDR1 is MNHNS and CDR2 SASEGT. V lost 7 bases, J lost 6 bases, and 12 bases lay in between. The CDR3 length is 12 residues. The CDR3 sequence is CASTGTAKTQYF. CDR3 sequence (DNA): TGTGCCAGCACCGGGACTGCGAAGACCCAGTACTTC.

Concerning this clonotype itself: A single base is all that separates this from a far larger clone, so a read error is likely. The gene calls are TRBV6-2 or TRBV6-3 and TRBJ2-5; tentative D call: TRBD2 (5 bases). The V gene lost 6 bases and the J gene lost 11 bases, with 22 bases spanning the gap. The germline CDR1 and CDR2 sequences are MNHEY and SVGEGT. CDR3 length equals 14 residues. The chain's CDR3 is CASSSTNSYNEQYF. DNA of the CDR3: TGTGCCAGCAGCTCGACTAACTCCTACAATGAGCAGTACTTC.

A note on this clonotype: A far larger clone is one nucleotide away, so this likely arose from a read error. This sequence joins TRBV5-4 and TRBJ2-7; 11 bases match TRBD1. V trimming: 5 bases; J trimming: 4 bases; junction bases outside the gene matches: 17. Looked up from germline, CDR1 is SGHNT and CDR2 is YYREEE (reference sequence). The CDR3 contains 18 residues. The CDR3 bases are TGTGCCAGCAGTATAACCCGGAGGACCGGGACAGGGGGGTACGAGCAGTACTTC. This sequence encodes CASSITRRTGTGGYEQYF.

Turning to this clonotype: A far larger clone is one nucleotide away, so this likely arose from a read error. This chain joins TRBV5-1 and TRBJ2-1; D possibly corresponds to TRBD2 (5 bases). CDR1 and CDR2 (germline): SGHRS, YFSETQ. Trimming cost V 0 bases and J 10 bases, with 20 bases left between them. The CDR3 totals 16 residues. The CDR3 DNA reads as TGCGCCAGCAGCTTGGCGCCCCTGGGAGCCACGGGCGAGCAGTTCTTC. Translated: CASSLAPLGATGEQFF.

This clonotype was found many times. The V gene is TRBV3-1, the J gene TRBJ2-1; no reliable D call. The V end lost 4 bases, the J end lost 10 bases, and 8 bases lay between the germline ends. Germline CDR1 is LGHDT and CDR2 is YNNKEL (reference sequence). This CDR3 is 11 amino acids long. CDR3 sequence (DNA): TGTGCCAGCAGCCTCTACACCGAGCAGTTCTTC. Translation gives CASSLYTEQFF.